The clone carrying this T cell receptor beta chain turned up a few times. Its antigen remains unidentified. Quantitative 5'-RACE with molecular barcodes was used to make the TCR beta libraries. One entry per CDR3 protein, called by TCRdb with MiXCR from the 5' RACE reads. The sample contains 700,000 or so distinct CDR3 sequences, around 19% of which appear only once. This specimen belongs to a study of CD8 T cells in ankylosing spondylitis. Study-wide points: According to the report, clones linked to the disease were significantly enriched in matched synovial fluid samples taken from ankylosing spondylitis patients. Ankylosing spondylitis blood appeared to be characterized by a TCR beta motif of roughly eight highly homologous variants. Disease-linked clones had a CD8+ phenotype and relatively low frequency in peripheral blood.

The CDR3 consists of 15 residues. Trimming left V 4 bases short and J 0 bases short, with 13 bases between. Germline CDR1 reads SGHRS; CDR2 reads YFSETQ. The rearrangement joins TRBV5-1 to TRBJ1-1; tentative D call: TRBD1 (5 bases). Sequenced sample: blood, either unsorted or a sorted T cell fraction (not recorded which). The sequence derives from a male donor with ankylosing spondylitis. The CDR3, as DNA: TGCGCCAGCAGCGCCCGACAGATTTTGAACACTGAAGCTTTCTTT. Its translation is CASSARQILNTEAFF.